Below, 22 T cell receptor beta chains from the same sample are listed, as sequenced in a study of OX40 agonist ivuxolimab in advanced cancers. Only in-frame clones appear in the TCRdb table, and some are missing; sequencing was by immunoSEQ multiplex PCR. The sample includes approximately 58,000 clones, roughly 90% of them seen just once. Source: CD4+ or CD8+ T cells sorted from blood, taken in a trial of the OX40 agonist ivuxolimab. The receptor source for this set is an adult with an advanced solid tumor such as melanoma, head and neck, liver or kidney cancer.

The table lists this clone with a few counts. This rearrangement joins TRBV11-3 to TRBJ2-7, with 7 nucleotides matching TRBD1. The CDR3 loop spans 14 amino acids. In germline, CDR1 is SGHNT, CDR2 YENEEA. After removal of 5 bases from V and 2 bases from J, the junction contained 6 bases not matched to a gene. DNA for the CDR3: TGTGCCAGCAGCACCCGACAGGGCCCCTACGAGCAGTACTTC. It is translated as CASSTRQGPYEQYF.

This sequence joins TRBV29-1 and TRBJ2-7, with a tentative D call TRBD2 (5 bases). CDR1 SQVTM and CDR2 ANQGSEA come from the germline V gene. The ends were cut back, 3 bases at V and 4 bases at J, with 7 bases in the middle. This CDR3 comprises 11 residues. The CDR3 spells CSVERGYEQYF. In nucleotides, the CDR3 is TGCAGCGTTGAGAGAGGGTACGAGCAGTACTTC.

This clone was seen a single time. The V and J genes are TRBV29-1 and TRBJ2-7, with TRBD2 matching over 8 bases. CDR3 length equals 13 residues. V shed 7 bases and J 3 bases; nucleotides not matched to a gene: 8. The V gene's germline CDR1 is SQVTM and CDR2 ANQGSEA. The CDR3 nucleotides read TGCAGCGCCGGCACCGGGACTAGCTACGAGCAGTACTTC. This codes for CSAGTGTSYEQYF.

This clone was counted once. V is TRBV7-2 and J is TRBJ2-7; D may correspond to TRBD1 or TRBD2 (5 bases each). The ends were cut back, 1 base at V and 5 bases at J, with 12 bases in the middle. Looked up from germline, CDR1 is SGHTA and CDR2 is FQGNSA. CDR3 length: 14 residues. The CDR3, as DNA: TGTGCCAGCAGCTTAGGCCGGGGCTTTAACGAGCAGTACTTC. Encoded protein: CASSLGRGFNEQYF.

CDR3 in amino acids: CASTRTGYGTDTQYF. CDR3 bases: TGTGCCAGCACGAGGACAGGATATGGCACAGATACGCAGTATTTT. This sequence joins TRBV11-2 and TRBJ2-3; 7 positions match TRBD1. Trimming removed 7 bases from V and 1 base from J; junction bases left unmatched: 8. This CDR3 contains 15 residues. CDR1 is SGHAT, CDR2 FQNNGV, per germline.

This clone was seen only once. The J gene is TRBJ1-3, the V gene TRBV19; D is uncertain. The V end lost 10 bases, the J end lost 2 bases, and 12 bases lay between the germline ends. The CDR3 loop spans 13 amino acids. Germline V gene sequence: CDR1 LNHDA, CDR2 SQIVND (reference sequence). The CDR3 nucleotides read TGTGCCATACGGGGTGGTGCTGGAAACACCATATATTTT. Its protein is CAIRGGAGNTIYF. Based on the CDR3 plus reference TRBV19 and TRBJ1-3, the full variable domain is DGGITQSPKYLFRKEGQNVTLSCEQNLNHDAMYWYRQDPGQGLRLIYYSQIVNDFQKGDIAEGYSVSREKKESFPLTVTSAQKNPTAFYLCAIRGGAGNTIYFGEGSWLTVV.

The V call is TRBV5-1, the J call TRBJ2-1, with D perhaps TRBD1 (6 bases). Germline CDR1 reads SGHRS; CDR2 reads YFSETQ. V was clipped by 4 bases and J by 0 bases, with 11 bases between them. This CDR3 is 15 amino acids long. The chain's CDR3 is CASSSRDTSYNEQFF. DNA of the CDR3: TGCGCCAGCAGCAGCCGGGACACCTCCTACAATGAGCAGTTCTTC.

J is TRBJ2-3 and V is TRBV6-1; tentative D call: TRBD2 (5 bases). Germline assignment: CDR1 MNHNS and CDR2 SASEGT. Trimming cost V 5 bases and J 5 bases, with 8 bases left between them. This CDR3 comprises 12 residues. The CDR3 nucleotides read TGTGCCAGCAGTACCGGAGGAGATACGCAGTATTTT. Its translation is CASSTGGDTQYF.

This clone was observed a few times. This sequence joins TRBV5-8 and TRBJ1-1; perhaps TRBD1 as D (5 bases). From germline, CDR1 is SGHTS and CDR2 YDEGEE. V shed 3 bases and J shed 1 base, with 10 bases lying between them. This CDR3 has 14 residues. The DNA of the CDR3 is TGTGCCAGCAGCTACCCGGGACCGAACACTGAAGCTTTCTTT. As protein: CASSYPGPNTEAFF.

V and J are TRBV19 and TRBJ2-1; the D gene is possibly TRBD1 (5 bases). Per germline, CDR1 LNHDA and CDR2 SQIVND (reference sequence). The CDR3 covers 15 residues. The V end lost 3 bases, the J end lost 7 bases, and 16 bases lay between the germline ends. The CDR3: CASSIIGAPRNEQFF. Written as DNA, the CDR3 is TGTGCCAGTAGTATTATTGGGGCCCCTCGGAATGAGCAGTTCTTC.

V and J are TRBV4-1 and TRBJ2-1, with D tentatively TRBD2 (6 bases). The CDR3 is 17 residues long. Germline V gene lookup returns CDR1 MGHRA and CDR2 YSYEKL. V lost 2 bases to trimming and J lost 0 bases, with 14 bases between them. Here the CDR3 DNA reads TGCGCCAGCAGCCAAACGACGGGACTCAGCTCCTACAATGAGCAGTTCTTC. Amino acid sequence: CASSQTTGLSSYNEQFF.

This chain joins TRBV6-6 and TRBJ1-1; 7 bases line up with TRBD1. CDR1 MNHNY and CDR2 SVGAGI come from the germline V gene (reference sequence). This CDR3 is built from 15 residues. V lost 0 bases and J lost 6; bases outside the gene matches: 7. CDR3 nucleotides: TGTGCCAGCAGTTACTCAGCAGGGGGGGACGCTGAAGCTTTCTTT. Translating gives CASSYSAGGDAEAFF.

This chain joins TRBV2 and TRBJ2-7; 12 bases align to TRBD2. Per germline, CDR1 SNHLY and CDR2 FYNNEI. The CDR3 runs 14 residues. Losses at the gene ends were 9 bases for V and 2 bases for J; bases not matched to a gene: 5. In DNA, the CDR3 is TGTGCCAGTAGACTAGCGGGAGAGGCCTACGAGCAGTACTTC. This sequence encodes CASRLAGEAYEQYF.

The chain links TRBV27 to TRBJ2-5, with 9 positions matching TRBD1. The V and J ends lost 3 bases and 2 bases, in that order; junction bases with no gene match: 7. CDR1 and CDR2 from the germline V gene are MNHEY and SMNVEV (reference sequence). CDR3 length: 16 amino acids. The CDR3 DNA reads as TGTGCCAGCAGTTTGACCGGGACAGGGTGGCAAGAGACCCAGTACTTC. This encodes CASSLTGTGWQETQYF.

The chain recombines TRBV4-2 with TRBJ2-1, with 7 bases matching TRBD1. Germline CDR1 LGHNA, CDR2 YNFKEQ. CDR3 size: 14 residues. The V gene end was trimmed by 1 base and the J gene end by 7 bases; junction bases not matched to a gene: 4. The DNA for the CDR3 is TGTGCCAGCAGCCAAGCCGGGACAGAAAATGAGCAGTTCTTC. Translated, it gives CASSQAGTENEQFF.

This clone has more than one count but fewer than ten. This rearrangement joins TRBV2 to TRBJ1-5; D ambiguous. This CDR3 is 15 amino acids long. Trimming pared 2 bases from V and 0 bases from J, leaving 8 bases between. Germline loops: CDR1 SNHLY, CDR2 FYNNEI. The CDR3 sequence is CASSERMYSNQPQHF. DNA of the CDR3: TGTGCCAGCAGTGAACGAATGTATAGCAATCAGCCCCAGCATTTT.

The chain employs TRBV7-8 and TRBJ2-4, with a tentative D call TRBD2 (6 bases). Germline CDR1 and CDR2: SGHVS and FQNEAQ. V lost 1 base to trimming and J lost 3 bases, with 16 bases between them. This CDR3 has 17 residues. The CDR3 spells CASSLVDSGDNKNIQYF. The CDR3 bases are TGTGCCAGCAGCTTAGTAGATAGCGGAGATAACAAAAACATTCAGTACTTC. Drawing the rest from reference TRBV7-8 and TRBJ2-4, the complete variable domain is GAGVSQSPRYKVAKRGQDVALRCDPISGHVSLFWYQQALGQGPEFLTYFQNEAQLDKSGLPSDRFFAERPEGSVSTLKIQRTQQEDSAVYLCASSLVDSGDNKNIQYFGAGTRLSVL.

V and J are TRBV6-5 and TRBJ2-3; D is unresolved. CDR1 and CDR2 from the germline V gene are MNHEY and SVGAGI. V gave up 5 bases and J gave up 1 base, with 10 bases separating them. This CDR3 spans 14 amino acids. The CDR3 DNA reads TGTGCCAGCAGTAGGAGTCTCGGCACAGATACGCAGTATTTT. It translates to CASSRSLGTDTQYF.

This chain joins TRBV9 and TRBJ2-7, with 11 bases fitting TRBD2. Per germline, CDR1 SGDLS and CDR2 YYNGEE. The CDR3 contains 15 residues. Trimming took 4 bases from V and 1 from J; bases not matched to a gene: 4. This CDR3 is CASSIGTSGSYEQYF. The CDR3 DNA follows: TGTGCCAGCAGCATCGGGACTAGCGGTTCCTACGAGCAGTACTTC.

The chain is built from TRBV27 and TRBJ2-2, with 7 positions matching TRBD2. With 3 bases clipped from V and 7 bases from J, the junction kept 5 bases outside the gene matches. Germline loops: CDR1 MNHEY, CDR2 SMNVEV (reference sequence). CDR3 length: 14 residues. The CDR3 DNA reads TGTGCCAGCAGTTTGGGGGGGGGAATCGGGGAGCTGTTTTTT. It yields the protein CASSLGGGIGELFF.

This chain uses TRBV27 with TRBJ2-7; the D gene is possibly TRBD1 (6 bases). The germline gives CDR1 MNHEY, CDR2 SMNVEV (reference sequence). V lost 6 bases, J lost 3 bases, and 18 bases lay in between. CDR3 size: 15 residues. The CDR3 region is CASSQQGADFYEQYF. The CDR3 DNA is TGTGCCAGCAGCCAACAGGGAGCCGACTTCTACGAGCAGTACTTC.

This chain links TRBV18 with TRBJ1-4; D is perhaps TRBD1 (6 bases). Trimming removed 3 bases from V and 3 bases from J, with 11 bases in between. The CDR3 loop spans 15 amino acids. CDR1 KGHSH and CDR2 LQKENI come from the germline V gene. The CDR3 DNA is TGTGCCAGCTCACCTGGGGACAAGTCTAATGAAAAACTGTTTTTT. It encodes CASSPGDKSNEKLFF.